This is a list of T cell receptor beta chains from one sample in a study of metastatic and nonmetastatic thyroid tumors. TCRdb re-analyzed the PCR reads through MiXCR. The table has several thousand clones, 35% seen once. Sequenced material: tumor tissue. The source is a female donor with papillary thyroid cancer or a benign thyroid nodule (not recorded which). Some clones in this sample may be carry-over from other donors' samples. Each CDR3 is given with its conserved first and last residue. The order of the fields is CDR3 protein, CDR3 DNA, V gene, J gene, D gene, CDR3 length, clone size. The D gene is left open where the match is weak. A clone size is listed for some rows: how often the clone was seen (once, few, many), or a class if it is expanded.

cdr3_aa: CARTRVYGYTF
cdr3_nt: TGTGCCAGGACGAGGGTTTATGGCTACACCTTC
v_call: TRBV7-9
j_call: TRBJ1-2
d_call: -
cdr3_length: 11
clone_size: -

cdr3_aa: CATSRGPTYEQYF
cdr3_nt: TGTGCCACCAGCAGGGGGCCCACCTACGAGCAGTACTTC
v_call: TRBV24-1
j_call: TRBJ2-7
d_call: TRBD1
cdr3_length: 13
clone_size: -

cdr3_aa: CASTPGSTYGYTF
cdr3_nt: TGTGCCAGCACCCCCGGGTCTACGTATGGCTACACCTTC
v_call: TRBV6-1
j_call: TRBJ1-2
d_call: -
cdr3_length: 13
clone_size: few

cdr3_aa: CRTGWAFF
cdr3_nt: TGCAGGACAGGGTGGGCTTTCTTT
v_call: TRBV20-1
j_call: TRBJ1-1
d_call: TRBD1
cdr3_length: 8
clone_size: many

cdr3_aa: CASRIRPLARLSIYF
cdr3_nt: TGTGCCAGCAGAATACGTCCCCTTGCGAGGCTATCCATATATTTT
v_call: TRBV27
j_call: TRBJ1-3
d_call: -
cdr3_length: 15
clone_size: -

cdr3_aa: CASSYGGGSGTGELFF
cdr3_nt: TGTGCCAGCAGTTACGGTGGGGGGTCAGGGACGGGGGAGCTGTTTTTT
v_call: TRBV6-2/TRBV6-3
j_call: TRBJ2-2
d_call: -
cdr3_length: 16
clone_size: few

cdr3_aa: CASSLGSSLVEQYF
cdr3_nt: TGTGCCAGCAGCTTAGGCTCCTCCCTCGTCGAGCAGTACTTC
v_call: TRBV7-6
j_call: TRBJ2-7
d_call: -
cdr3_length: 14
clone_size: -

cdr3_aa: CAWGGRATGELFF
cdr3_nt: TGTGCCTGGGGTGGCAGGGCCACCGGGGAGCTGTTTTTT
v_call: TRBV30
j_call: TRBJ2-2
d_call: -
cdr3_length: 13
clone_size: -

cdr3_aa: CASSDRGMYEQYF
cdr3_nt: TGTGCCAGCAGTGACAGGGGGATGTACGAGCAGTACTTC
v_call: TRBV25-1
j_call: TRBJ2-7
d_call: TRBD1
cdr3_length: 13
clone_size: -

cdr3_aa: CASRPDSRYGYTF
cdr3_nt: TGCGCCAGCAGACCCGACAGTAGGTATGGCTACACCTTC
v_call: TRBV10-2
j_call: TRBJ1-2
d_call: -
cdr3_length: 13
clone_size: many

cdr3_aa: CASSLTASGGYNEQFF
cdr3_nt: TGTGCCAGCAGCCTTACCGCTAGCGGGGGTTACAATGAGCAGTTCTTC
v_call: TRBV7-2
j_call: TRBJ2-1
d_call: TRBD2
cdr3_length: 16
clone_size: -

cdr3_aa: CATSIPGAGKAFF
cdr3_nt: TGTGCCACCAGCATTCCAGGGGCAGGGAAAGCTTTCTTT
v_call: TRBV15
j_call: TRBJ1-1
d_call: -
cdr3_length: 13
clone_size: -

cdr3_aa: CAIRGAGRVTQYF
cdr3_nt: TGTGCCATCAGGGGGGCAGGGCGAGTGACCCAGTACTTC
v_call: TRBV28
j_call: TRBJ2-5
d_call: -
cdr3_length: 13
clone_size: many

cdr3_aa: CASSLEGATYEQYF
cdr3_nt: TGCGCCAGCAGCTTGGAGGGAGCTACCTACGAGCAGTACTTC
v_call: TRBV5-1
j_call: TRBJ2-7
d_call: -
cdr3_length: 14
clone_size: -

cdr3_aa: CSAKGGYNEQFF
cdr3_nt: TGCAGTGCTAAGGGGGGGTACAATGAGCAGTTCTTC
v_call: TRBV20-1
j_call: TRBJ2-1
d_call: -
cdr3_length: 12
clone_size: -

cdr3_aa: CASSHGGLNEQFF
cdr3_nt: TGTGCCAGCAGTCACGGGGGGCTGAATGAGCAGTTCTTC
v_call: TRBV28
j_call: TRBJ2-1
d_call: -
cdr3_length: 13
clone_size: few

cdr3_aa: CASSLEGGGYEQYF
cdr3_nt: TGTGCCAGCAGCTTAGAAGGGGGCGGCTACGAGCAGTACTTC
v_call: TRBV7-9
j_call: TRBJ2-7
d_call: TRBD1
cdr3_length: 14
clone_size: medium-sized

cdr3_aa: CASSQGTGTAKFF
cdr3_nt: TGTGCCAGCAGCCAAGGGACCGGGACAGCCAAATTCTTC
v_call: TRBV14
j_call: TRBJ1-2
d_call: TRBD1
cdr3_length: 13
clone_size: -

cdr3_aa: CASSPLGTGGLRGYTF
cdr3_nt: TGTGCCAGCAGTCCCTTGGGGACAGGGGGTTTACGAGGCTACACCTTC
v_call: TRBV6-4
j_call: TRBJ1-2
d_call: TRBD1
cdr3_length: 16
clone_size: -

cdr3_aa: CASSPQQDAGELFF
cdr3_nt: TGTGCCAGCTCACCACAACAGGACGCCGGGGAGCTGTTTTTT
v_call: TRBV18
j_call: TRBJ2-2
d_call: -
cdr3_length: 14
clone_size: large

cdr3_aa: CASSPGTGQYF
cdr3_nt: TGCGCCAGCAGCCCCGGGACAGGGCAGTACTTC
v_call: TRBV5-1
j_call: TRBJ2-4
d_call: TRBD1
cdr3_length: 11
clone_size: many

cdr3_aa: CASSMSRSGLQNYNEQFF
cdr3_nt: TGTGCCAGCAGTATGAGTCGCAGTGGGCTACAAAACTACAATGAGCAGTTCTTC
v_call: TRBV27
j_call: TRBJ2-1
d_call: -
cdr3_length: 18
clone_size: -

cdr3_aa: CAWSKNTEAFF
cdr3_nt: TGTGCCTGGAGTAAGAACACTGAAGCTTTCTTT
v_call: TRBV30
j_call: TRBJ1-1
d_call: -
cdr3_length: 11
clone_size: -

cdr3_aa: CASSARGSGANVLTF
cdr3_nt: TGTGCCAGCAGTGCCAGGGGCTCTGGGGCCAACGTCCTGACTTTC
v_call: TRBV2
j_call: TRBJ2-6
d_call: -
cdr3_length: 15
clone_size: medium-sized

cdr3_aa: CASKEGGRWNTEAFF
cdr3_nt: TGTGCCAGCAAAGAAGGCGGACGGTGGAACACTGAAGCTTTCTTT
v_call: TRBV2
j_call: TRBJ1-1
d_call: -
cdr3_length: 15
clone_size: large

cdr3_aa: CASSFTAGPGDTQYF
cdr3_nt: TGTGCCAGCAGCTTTACGGCGGGGCCGGGAGATACGCAGTATTTT
v_call: TRBV7-2
j_call: TRBJ2-3
d_call: -
cdr3_length: 15
clone_size: medium-sized

cdr3_aa: CASSQDTNEQFF
cdr3_nt: TGTGCCAGCAGCCAAGATACGAATGAGCAGTTCTTC
v_call: TRBV3-1
j_call: TRBJ2-1
d_call: -
cdr3_length: 12
clone_size: -

cdr3_aa: CASKTSGAFTDTQYF
cdr3_nt: TGTGCCAGCAAGACTAGCGGAGCCTTCACAGATACGCAGTATTTT
v_call: TRBV6-1
j_call: TRBJ2-3
d_call: TRBD2
cdr3_length: 15
clone_size: -

cdr3_aa: CASSYGSGSYGYTF
cdr3_nt: TGTGCCAGCAGTTACGGGAGTGGGTCTTATGGCTACACCTTC
v_call: TRBV6-5
j_call: TRBJ1-2
d_call: -
cdr3_length: 14
clone_size: few

cdr3_aa: CSARDPRGPRVDEQFF
cdr3_nt: TGCAGTGCTAGAGATCCAAGGGGGCCGAGGGTAGATGAGCAGTTCTTC
v_call: TRBV20-1
j_call: TRBJ2-1
d_call: TRBD1
cdr3_length: 16
clone_size: -

cdr3_aa: CASSPLSGYEQYF
cdr3_nt: TGTGCCAGCAGCCCCCTCTCCGGTTACGAGCAGTACTTC
v_call: TRBV28
j_call: TRBJ2-7
d_call: -
cdr3_length: 13
clone_size: few

cdr3_aa: CASSTDAQSPLHF
cdr3_nt: TGTGCCAGCAGTACCGATGCACAATCACCCCTCCACTTT
v_call: TRBV6-5
j_call: TRBJ1-6
d_call: -
cdr3_length: 13
clone_size: few

cdr3_aa: CASIAGQLVGTEAFF
cdr3_nt: TGTGCCAGCATCGCCGGACAGTTGGTTGGCACTGAAGCTTTCTTT
v_call: TRBV6-1
j_call: TRBJ1-1
d_call: -
cdr3_length: 15
clone_size: -

cdr3_aa: CSARGTGWGSPLHF
cdr3_nt: TGCAGTGCTAGGGGAACAGGGTGGGGATCACCCCTCCACTTT
v_call: TRBV20-1
j_call: TRBJ1-6
d_call: -
cdr3_length: 14
clone_size: many

cdr3_aa: CASSSGMGQGALRANEQYF
cdr3_nt: TGTGCCAGCAGTTCCGGGATGGGACAGGGGGCCTTAAGAGCCAACGAGCAGTACTTC
v_call: TRBV6-2/TRBV6-3
j_call: TRBJ2-7
d_call: TRBD1
cdr3_length: 19
clone_size: medium-sized

cdr3_aa: CASSPSGRAVNEQFF
cdr3_nt: TGTGCCAGTAGTCCAAGCGGGAGGGCGGTTAATGAGCAGTTCTTC
v_call: TRBV19
j_call: TRBJ2-1
d_call: TRBD2
cdr3_length: 15
clone_size: few

cdr3_aa: CASSDRAGGSGELFF
cdr3_nt: TGTGCCAGCAGTGATAGAGCGGGGGGGAGCGGGGAGCTGTTTTTT
v_call: TRBV2
j_call: TRBJ2-2
d_call: TRBD2
cdr3_length: 15
clone_size: few

cdr3_aa: CASSDRDQGLQRDEKLFF
cdr3_nt: TGTGCCAGCAGTGACAGGGACCAGGGACTCCAGAGGGATGAAAAACTGTTTTTT
v_call: TRBV6-1
j_call: TRBJ1-4
d_call: -
cdr3_length: 18
clone_size: -

cdr3_aa: CASSQDWDTSFEKLFF
cdr3_nt: TGTGCCAGCAGCCAAGATTGGGACACCAGCTTTGAAAAACTGTTTTTT
v_call: TRBV6-1
j_call: TRBJ1-4
d_call: -
cdr3_length: 16
clone_size: few

cdr3_aa: CASSQRDRGTEQYF
cdr3_nt: TGCGCCAGCAGCCAACGGGACAGGGGAACCGAGCAGTACTTC
v_call: TRBV4-1
j_call: TRBJ2-7
d_call: TRBD1
cdr3_length: 14
clone_size: medium-sized

cdr3_aa: CAISESPGPGNTIYF
cdr3_nt: TGTGCCATCAGTGAGTCCCCCGGGCCGGGGAACACCATATATTTT
v_call: TRBV10-3
j_call: TRBJ1-3
d_call: -
cdr3_length: 15
clone_size: few

cdr3_aa: CASSIGQGVTYEQYF
cdr3_nt: TGTGCCAGTAGTATAGGACAGGGTGTTACCTACGAGCAGTACTTC
v_call: TRBV19
j_call: TRBJ2-7
d_call: TRBD1
cdr3_length: 15
clone_size: -

cdr3_aa: CSARVGQAMSSYNSPLHF
cdr3_nt: TGCAGTGCTAGAGTTGGGCAGGCAATGAGCTCCTATAATTCACCCCTCCACTTT
v_call: TRBV20-1
j_call: TRBJ1-6
d_call: -
cdr3_length: 18
clone_size: few

cdr3_aa: CATTGTPNYGYTF
cdr3_nt: TGTGCCACGACCGGGACACCGAATTATGGCTACACCTTC
v_call: TRBV6-1
j_call: TRBJ1-2
d_call: -
cdr3_length: 13
clone_size: few

cdr3_aa: CASSRTGETEAFF
cdr3_nt: TGTGCCAGCAGCCGAACAGGGGAAACTGAAGCTTTCTTT
v_call: TRBV7-3
j_call: TRBJ1-1
d_call: TRBD1
cdr3_length: 13
clone_size: -

cdr3_aa: CASIFGQVATYNEQFF
cdr3_nt: TGTGCCAGCATTTTTGGACAGGTGGCTACCTACAATGAGCAGTTCTTC
v_call: TRBV27
j_call: TRBJ2-1
d_call: TRBD1
cdr3_length: 16
clone_size: -

cdr3_aa: CASTSQRRQTGELFF
cdr3_nt: TGTGCCAGTACCTCTCAGAGGCGGCAAACCGGGGAGCTGTTTTTT
v_call: TRBV19
j_call: TRBJ2-2
d_call: -
cdr3_length: 15
clone_size: -

cdr3_aa: CASIPTYEQYF
cdr3_nt: TGTGCCAGCATCCCCACCTACGAGCAGTACTTC
v_call: TRBV2
j_call: TRBJ2-7
d_call: -
cdr3_length: 11
clone_size: -

cdr3_aa: CAWSVTPYEQYF
cdr3_nt: TGTGCCTGGAGTGTAACCCCCTACGAGCAGTACTTC
v_call: TRBV30
j_call: TRBJ2-7
d_call: -
cdr3_length: 12
clone_size: -

cdr3_aa: CSVEDPERSSYNEQFF
cdr3_nt: TGCAGCGTTGAAGATCCTGAGCGGAGCTCCTACAATGAGCAGTTCTTC
v_call: TRBV29-1
j_call: TRBJ2-1
d_call: -
cdr3_length: 16
clone_size: medium-sized

cdr3_aa: CASSLQGTANSPLHF
cdr3_nt: TGTGCCAGCAGTTTACAAGGGACAGCCAATTCACCCCTCCACTTT
v_call: TRBV12-3/TRBV12-4
j_call: TRBJ1-6
d_call: TRBD1
cdr3_length: 15
clone_size: few

cdr3_aa: CASSLLPGFLTYEQYF
cdr3_nt: TGCGCCAGCAGCTTGTTACCAGGGTTCCTCACCTACGAGCAGTACTTC
v_call: TRBV5-1
j_call: TRBJ2-7
d_call: -
cdr3_length: 16
clone_size: -

cdr3_aa: CAWKWGPLNYGYTF
cdr3_nt: TGTGCCTGGAAATGGGGACCGCTGAACTATGGCTACACCTTC
v_call: TRBV30
j_call: TRBJ1-2
d_call: -
cdr3_length: 14
clone_size: -

cdr3_aa: CAWSATWDGYTF
cdr3_nt: TGTGCCTGGAGTGCGACTTGGGATGGCTACACCTTC
v_call: TRBV30
j_call: TRBJ1-2
d_call: -
cdr3_length: 12
clone_size: -

cdr3_aa: CSAPPSGGDGYTF
cdr3_nt: TGCAGTGCTCCGCCTTCGGGGGGGGATGGCTACACCTTC
v_call: TRBV20-1
j_call: TRBJ1-2
d_call: -
cdr3_length: 13
clone_size: many

cdr3_aa: CASSMEAGGSTDTQYF
cdr3_nt: TGTGCCAGCTCCATGGAGGCGGGGGGGAGCACAGATACGCAGTATTTT
v_call: TRBV13
j_call: TRBJ2-3
d_call: TRBD2
cdr3_length: 16
clone_size: medium-sized

cdr3_aa: CASSSSRDSEGNTIYF
cdr3_nt: TGTGCCAGCAGCTCGTCCCGGGACAGTGAGGGAAACACCATATATTTT
v_call: TRBV5-6
j_call: TRBJ1-3
d_call: TRBD1
cdr3_length: 16
clone_size: -

cdr3_aa: CASSLASPTYEQYF
cdr3_nt: TGTGCCAGCAGTTTGGCCAGCCCGACCTACGAGCAGTACTTC
v_call: TRBV27
j_call: TRBJ2-7
d_call: -
cdr3_length: 14
clone_size: -

cdr3_aa: CASSSQAGRLSSPLHF
cdr3_nt: TGTGCCAGCAGCTCTCAGGCGGGGAGATTGAGTTCACCCCTCCACTTT
v_call: TRBV11-1
j_call: TRBJ1-6
d_call: -
cdr3_length: 16
clone_size: -

cdr3_aa: CASSLAGKRYEQYF
cdr3_nt: TGTGCCAGCAGTTTGGCAGGGAAAAGGTACGAGCAGTACTTC
v_call: TRBV28
j_call: TRBJ2-7
d_call: -
cdr3_length: 14
clone_size: few